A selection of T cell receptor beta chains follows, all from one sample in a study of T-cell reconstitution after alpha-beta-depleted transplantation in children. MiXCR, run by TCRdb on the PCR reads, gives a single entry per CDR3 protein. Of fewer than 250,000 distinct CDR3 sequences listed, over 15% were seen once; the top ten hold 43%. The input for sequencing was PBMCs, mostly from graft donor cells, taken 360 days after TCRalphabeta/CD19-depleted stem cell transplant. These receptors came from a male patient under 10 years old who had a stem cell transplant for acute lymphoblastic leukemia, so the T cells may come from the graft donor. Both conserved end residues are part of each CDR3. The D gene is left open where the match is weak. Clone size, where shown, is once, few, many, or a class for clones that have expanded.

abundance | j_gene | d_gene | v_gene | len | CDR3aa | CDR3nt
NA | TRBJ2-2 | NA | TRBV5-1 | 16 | CASSSQGPEITGELFF | TGCGCCAGCAGCTCTCAGGGACCCGAAATCACCGGGGAGCTGTTTTTT
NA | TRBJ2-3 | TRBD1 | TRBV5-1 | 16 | CASRKGQEYSTDTQYF | TGCGCCAGCAGAAAAGGACAGGAATATAGCACAGATACGCAGTATTTT
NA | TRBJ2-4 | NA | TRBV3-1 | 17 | CASSQMLGASRKNIQYF | TGTGCCAGCAGCCAAATGTTGGGAGCCAGCCGCAAAAACATTCAGTACTTC
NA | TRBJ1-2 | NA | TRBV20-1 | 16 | CSASDNLRVANYGYTF | TGCAGTGCTAGCGATAACCTCAGGGTTGCAAACTATGGCTACACCTTC
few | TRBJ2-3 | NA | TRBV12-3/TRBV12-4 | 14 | CASSLRRFTDTQYF | TGTGCCAGCAGTTTGCGGCGATTCACAGATACGCAGTATTTT
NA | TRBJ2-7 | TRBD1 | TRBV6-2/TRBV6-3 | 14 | CASSYRESGTAQYF | TGTGCCAGCAGTTACAGGGAATCCGGGACAGCGCAGTACTTC
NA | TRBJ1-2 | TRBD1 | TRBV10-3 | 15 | CAISVHRGEDYGYTF | TGTGCCATCAGTGTACACAGGGGCGAGGACTATGGCTACACCTTC
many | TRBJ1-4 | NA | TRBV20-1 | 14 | CSARAPGGDEKLFF | TGCAGTGCTAGAGCCCCCGGCGGGGATGAAAAACTGTTTTTT
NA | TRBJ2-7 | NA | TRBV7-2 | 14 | CASSSASRGYEQYF | TGTGCCAGCAGCTCCGCAAGTCGCGGCTACGAGCAGTACTTC
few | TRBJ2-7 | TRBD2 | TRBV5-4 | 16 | CASSASSGRATDEQYF | TGTGCCAGCAGCGCGTCTAGCGGGAGGGCCACAGACGAGCAGTACTTC
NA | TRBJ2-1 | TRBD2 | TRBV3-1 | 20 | CASSQSFGGRLAGSYNEQFF | TGTGCCAGCAGCCAATCTTTCGGCGGCCGGCTAGCGGGGAGTTACAATGAGCAGTTCTTC
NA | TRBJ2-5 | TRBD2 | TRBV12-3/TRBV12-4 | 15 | CASGQNLGGLETQYF | TGTGCCAGCGGTCAAAACCTCGGGGGGTTAGAGACCCAGTACTTC
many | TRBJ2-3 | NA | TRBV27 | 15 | CASSLSTVGTDTQYF | TGTGCCAGCAGTTTATCCACAGTGGGCACAGATACGCAGTATTTT
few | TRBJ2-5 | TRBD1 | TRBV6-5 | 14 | CASSYSGQQETQYF | TGTGCCAGCAGTTACTCGGGACAGCAAGAGACCCAGTACTTC
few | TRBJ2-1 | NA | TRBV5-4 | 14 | CASSRTWTPNEQFF | TGTGCCAGCAGCCGAACCTGGACTCCCAATGAGCAGTTCTTC
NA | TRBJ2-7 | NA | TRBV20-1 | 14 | CSARKRDGPYEQYF | TGCAGTGCTAGAAAACGGGACGGACCCTACGAGCAGTACTTC
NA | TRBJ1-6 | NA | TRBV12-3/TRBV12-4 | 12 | CASSFAGSPLHF | TGTGCCAGCAGTTTTGCGGGTTCACCCCTCCACTTT
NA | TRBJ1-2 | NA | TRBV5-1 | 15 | CASSLDGNGRYGYTF | TGCGCCAGCAGCTTGGACGGGAATGGACGCTATGGCTACACCTTC
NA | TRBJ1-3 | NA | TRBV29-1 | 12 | CSVENSGNTIYF | TGCAGCGTTGAAAACTCTGGAAACACCATATATTTT
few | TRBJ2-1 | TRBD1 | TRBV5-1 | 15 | CASSVPGQGAYEQFF | TGCGCCAGCAGCGTACCGGGACAGGGGGCGTATGAGCAGTTCTTC
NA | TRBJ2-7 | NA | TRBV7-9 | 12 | CASSRDTHEQYF | TGTGCCAGCAGCCGGGACACCCACGAGCAGTACTTC
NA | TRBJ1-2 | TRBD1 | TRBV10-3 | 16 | CAISWTGASDNYGYTF | TGTGCCATCAGTTGGACAGGCGCCTCGGATAACTATGGCTACACCTTC
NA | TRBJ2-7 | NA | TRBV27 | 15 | CASSALSDSNYEQYF | TGTGCCAGCAGTGCCTTGTCGGACAGTAACTACGAGCAGTACTTC
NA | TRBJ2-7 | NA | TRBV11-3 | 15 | CASSLDPEEPYEQYF | TGTGCCAGCAGCTTAGATCCTGAGGAGCCCTACGAGCAGTACTTC
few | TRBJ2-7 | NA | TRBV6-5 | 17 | CASSLLWDGESSYEQYF | TGTGCCAGCAGTTTATTATGGGACGGGGAGAGCTCCTACGAGCAGTACTTC
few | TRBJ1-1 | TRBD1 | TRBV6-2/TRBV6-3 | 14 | CASSYRDRHTEAFF | TGTGCCAGCAGTTACAGGGACAGGCACACTGAAGCTTTCTTT
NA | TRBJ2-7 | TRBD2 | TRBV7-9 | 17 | CASSPGWASGPSYEQYF | TGTGCCAGCAGCCCAGGGTGGGCTAGCGGGCCTTCCTACGAGCAGTACTTC
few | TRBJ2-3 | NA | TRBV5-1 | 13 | CASSLGTGNTQYF | TGCGCCAGCAGCTTGGGAACAGGGAATACGCAGTATTTT
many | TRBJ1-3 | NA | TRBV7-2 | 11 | CASSFGNTIYF | TGTGCCAGCAGCTTCGGAAACACCATATATTTT
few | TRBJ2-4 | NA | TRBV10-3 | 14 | CAIRAGGDKNIQYF | TGTGCCATCAGGGCAGGGGGGGACAAAAACATTCAGTACTTC
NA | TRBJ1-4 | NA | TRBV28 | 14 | CASSLSPQSEKLFF | TGTGCCAGCAGTTTATCCCCCCAGAGTGAAAAACTGTTTTTT
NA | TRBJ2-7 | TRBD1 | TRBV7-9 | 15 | CASSSATGGESVSYF | TGTGCCAGCAGCTCCGCGACAGGGGGCGAATCGGTGTCGTACTTC
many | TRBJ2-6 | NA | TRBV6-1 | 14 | CASSEGTGANVLTF | TGTGCCAGCAGTGAAGGGACAGGGGCCAACGTCCTGACTTTC
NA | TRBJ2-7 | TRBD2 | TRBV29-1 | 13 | CSVGTSGTYEQYF | TGCAGCGTTGGGACTAGCGGAACCTACGAGCAGTACTTC
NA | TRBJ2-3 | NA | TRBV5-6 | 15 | CASSPRISSTDTQYF | TGTGCCAGCAGCCCCCGGATCTCTAGCACAGATACGCAGTATTTT
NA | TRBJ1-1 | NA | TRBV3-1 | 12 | CASSRHGNEAFF | TGTGCCAGCAGCAGGCACGGCAATGAAGCTTTCTTT
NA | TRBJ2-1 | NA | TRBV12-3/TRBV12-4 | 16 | CASSLRVSRGYNEQFF | TGTGCCAGCAGTTTACGGGTCTCCCGGGGCTACAATGAGCAGTTCTTC
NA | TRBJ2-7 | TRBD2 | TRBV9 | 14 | CASSVGGLAPEQYF | TGTGCCAGCAGCGTAGGGGGACTAGCACCGGAGCAGTACTTC
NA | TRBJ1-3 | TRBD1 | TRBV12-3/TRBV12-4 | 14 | CASSGNRGGNTIYF | TGTGCCAGCAGTGGGAACAGGGGTGGAAACACCATATATTTT
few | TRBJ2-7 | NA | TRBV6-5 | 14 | CASSYSQVTYEQYF | TGTGCCAGCAGTTACTCTCAGGTTACCTACGAGCAGTACTTC
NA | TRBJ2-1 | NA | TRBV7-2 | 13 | CASSSRMTNEQFF | TGTGCCAGCAGCTCAAGAATGACAAATGAGCAGTTCTTC
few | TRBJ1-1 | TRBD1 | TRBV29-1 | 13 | CSVETIRGTEAFF | TGCAGCGTTGAGACGATCAGGGGGACTGAAGCTTTCTTT
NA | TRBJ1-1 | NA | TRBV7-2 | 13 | CASSPRRGSEAFF | TGTGCCAGCAGCCCCCGCAGGGGCTCTGAAGCTTTCTTT
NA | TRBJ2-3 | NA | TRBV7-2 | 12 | CASSPRMDTQYF | TGTGCCAGCAGCCCCCGAATGGATACGCAGTATTTT
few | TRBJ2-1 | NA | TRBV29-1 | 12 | CSVEVGDNEQFF | TGCAGCGTTGAAGTTGGGGATAATGAGCAGTTCTTC
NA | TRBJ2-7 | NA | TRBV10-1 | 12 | CASSASGYEQYF | TGCGCCAGCAGTGCTTCGGGATACGAGCAGTACTTC
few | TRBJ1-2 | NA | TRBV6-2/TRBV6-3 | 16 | CASSYSPTGRAGGYTF | TGTGCCAGCAGTTACTCGCCCACAGGCAGGGCAGGTGGCTACACCTTC
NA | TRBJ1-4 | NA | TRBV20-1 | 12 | CSARIYREKLFF | TGCAGTGCTAGGATTTACAGGGAAAAACTGTTTTTT
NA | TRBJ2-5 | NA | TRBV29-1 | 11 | CSVGGVETQYF | TGCAGCGTTGGAGGGGTAGAGACCCAGTACTTC
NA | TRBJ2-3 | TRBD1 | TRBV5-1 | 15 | CASSLSGQGRNTQYF | TGCGCCAGCAGCTTGAGCGGACAGGGACGCAATACGCAGTATTTT
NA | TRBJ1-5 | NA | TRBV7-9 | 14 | CASSSIGPNQPQHF | TGTGCCAGCAGCTCTATCGGACCCAATCAGCCCCAGCATTTT
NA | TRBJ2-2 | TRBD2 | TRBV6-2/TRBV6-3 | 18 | CASSYELSGGSNTGELFF | TGTGCCAGCAGTTACGAATTGAGCGGGGGGTCGAACACCGGGGAGCTGTTTTTT
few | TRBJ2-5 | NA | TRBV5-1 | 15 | CASRPDTGTEETQYF | TGCGCCAGCAGACCGGATACAGGGACTGAAGAGACCCAGTACTTC
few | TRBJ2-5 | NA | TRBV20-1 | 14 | CSARTGQFSETQYF | TGCAGTGCTAGAACCGGACAGTTCTCTGAGACCCAGTACTTC